This record covers a single TCR beta chain. The repertoire was sequenced with immunoSEQ multiplex PCR; TCRdb's copy has only in-frame clones and lacks some. The data hold roughly 700,000 clones, with roughly 90% observed a single time. The data derive from a study of shared T cell receptors in the human thymus. The same sample was also studied in work on human thymus T cells. As that report states: Thymus pieces cut out during corrective heart surgery were the tissue that was used. Both thymic and peripheral blood repertoires showed apparently biased V and J usage. Unrelated individuals had highly overlapping thymic repertoires, as reported in related research.

Sequenced input: thymocytes. This receptor was taken from a boy in the first two years of life with a congenital heart defect.

The CDR3 reads CASSPPRTSGRFSYNEQFF. As DNA, the CDR3 is TGCGCCAGCAGCCCACCTCGGACTAGCGGGAGGTTTTCCTACAATGAGCAGTTCTTC. This rearrangement joins TRBV4-3 to TRBJ2-1; 14 bases fit TRBD2. J lost 1 base, V lost 4 bases, and 9 bases had no gene match. The CDR3 extends over 19 amino acids. Germline CDR1 reads LGHNA; CDR2 reads YSLEER.